These 26 T cell receptor beta chains were all obtained from the same sample, sequenced in a study of CD8+CD57+ T cells in acquired aplastic anemia. TCR beta VDJ and CDR3 profiling used genomic DNA as template. TCRdb ran MiXCR on the reads and lists one entry per CDR3 protein. The sample has about 58,000 distinct CDR3 sequences, just over 55% seen once; the top ten hold roughly 15%. It was patients with CD8+CD57+ cell expansion by flow cytometry who were chosen for sequencing. Sequencing was carried out using sorted CD4+, CD8+, or CD8+CD57+ T cells (not recorded which) from PBMCs. The receptors shown here come from a human donor with aplastic anemia.

V gene TRBV15 combines with J gene TRBJ2-1, with 7 nucleotides matching TRBD2. J gave up 0 bases and V 3 bases, and 2 bases lay outside the gene matches. This CDR3 contains 15 residues. CDR1 and CDR2 from the germline V gene are LNHNV and YYDKDF (reference sequence). CDR3 residues: CATSSTGGSYNEQFF. CDR3 coding DNA: TGTGCCACCAGCAGTACGGGGGGCTCCTACAATGAGCAGTTCTTC.

The table lists this clonotype with a count of one. This chain uses TRBV9 with TRBJ2-1, with TRBD2 matching 7 bases. This CDR3 comprises 13 residues. Unmatched junction bases numbered 4, after V lost 4 bases and J lost 6 bases. Germline CDR1 is SGDLS and CDR2 is YYNGEE. The CDR3 DNA reads TGTGCCAGCAGCCTAGGACTAGTCAATGAGCAGTTCTTC. As protein: CASSLGLVNEQFF.

V gene TRBV10-3 combines with J gene TRBJ2-3, with 8 bases aligning to TRBD2. Unmatched junction bases numbered 4, after V lost 3 bases and J lost 2 bases. Germline V gives CDR1 ENHRY, CDR2 SYGVKD. The CDR3 runs 15 residues. Here the CDR3 reads CAISEERGNTDTQYF. The DNA of the CDR3 is TGTGCCATCAGTGAAGAGCGGGGGAACACAGATACGCAGTATTTT.

This chain joins TRBV28 and TRBJ1-2, with 12 positions matching TRBD1. V lost 6 bases to trimming and J lost 8 bases; unmatched junction nucleotides: 10. Looked up from germline, CDR1 is MDHEN and CDR2 is SYDVKM. This CDR3 is built from 15 residues. The CDR3 here is CASSPRGTGGWGYTF. The CDR3 DNA follows: TGTGCCAGCAGCCCGCGGGGGACAGGGGGCTGGGGCTACACCTTC.

This clonotype was found many times. The chain is built from TRBV11-2 and TRBJ2-3; possible D gene TRBD2, 5 bases. The CDR3 has 14 residues. V lost 0 bases and J lost 3, with 7 bases in between. Germline V gene lookup returns CDR1 SGHAT and CDR2 FQNNGV. CDR3 amino acids: CASSLDGLTDTQYF. The CDR3 bases are TGTGCCAGCAGCTTAGATGGACTTACAGATACGCAGTATTTT.

This clonotype has ten or more counts. CDR3 sequence (DNA): TGTGCCAGCAGTGCGGGGAGTTATAGCAATCAGCCCCAGCATTTT. As protein: CASSAGSYSNQPQHF. This rearrangement joins TRBV2 to TRBJ1-5; D gene unclear. Germline V gene sequence: CDR1 SNHLY, CDR2 FYNNEI. V shed 4 bases and J shed 0 bases, with 10 bases lying between them. This CDR3 is built from 15 residues.

For the CDR3, the DNA is TGTGCCAGTAGTATCGGAGACAGTCAGCCCCAGCATTTT. The encoded protein is CASSIGDSQPQHF. V is TRBV19 and J is TRBJ1-5, with D perhaps TRBD1 (5 bases). Trimming removed 3 bases from V and 6 bases from J, with 9 bases in between. The germline gives CDR1 LNHDA, CDR2 SQIVND (reference sequence). This CDR3 contains 13 residues. The full variable domain, its missing parts supplied by reference TRBV19 and TRBJ1-5, is DGGITQSPKYLFRKEGQNVTLSCEQNLNHDAMYWYRQDPGQGLRLIYYSQIVNDFQKGDIAEGYSVSREKKESFPLTVTSAQKNPTAFYLCASSIGDSQPQHFGDGTRLSIL.

This chain links TRBV2 with TRBJ1-2; TRBD1 aligns across 10 bases. Germline V gives CDR1 SNHLY, CDR2 FYNNEI. The CDR3 contains 15 residues. The trim removed 4 bases at V and 4 bases at J, leaving 6 bases unmatched. CDR3 protein: CASSVGQGGVYGYTF. The CDR3 nucleotides read TGTGCCAGCAGTGTCGGACAGGGGGGAGTCTATGGCTACACCTTC.

This clonotype is labeled medium-sized (0.01 to 0.1%). V and J are TRBV7-9 and TRBJ1-1, with a possible D match to TRBD1 (5 bases). The CDR3 length is 13 residues. Germline CDR1 and CDR2: SEHNR and FQNEAQ (reference sequence). The V end lost 5 bases, the J end lost 2 bases, and 9 bases lay between the germline ends. The DNA for the CDR3 is TGTGCCAGCAGCCCCCAGGGAAACACTGAAGCTTTCTTT. Its translation is CASSPQGNTEAFF.

The chain carries TRBV10-1 and TRBJ2-7; no definite D call. There are 15 residues in the CDR3. With 6 bases removed from V and 5 bases from J, the gap between germline ends came to 20 bases. Germline CDR1 WNHNN, CDR2 SYGVQD (reference sequence). The chain's CDR3 is CASSQPHRLNHEQYF. The CDR3 DNA reads as TGCGCCAGCAGCCAACCCCACCGGCTGAACCACGAGCAGTACTTC.

This clonotype showed up many times. The rearrangement joins TRBV4-1 to TRBJ2-7; unclear D gene. Trimming removed 2 bases at V and 6 bases at J, with 11 bases between. CDR1 is MGHRA and CDR2 is YSYEKL in the germline V gene. CDR3 length equals 13 residues. This chain's CDR3 is CASSQTTASEQYF. The CDR3 nucleotides are TGCGCCAGCAGCCAAACGACGGCCTCCGAGCAGTACTTC.

The chain combines TRBV7-2 with TRBJ2-7; no reliable D call. This CDR3 contains 13 residues. Germline V gives CDR1 SGHTA, CDR2 FQGNSA. Trimming took 4 bases from V and 5 from J, leaving 12 bases between them. The CDR3, as DNA: TGTGCCAGCAGCTCTGGGTTGATCAACGAGCAGTACTTC. Translated: CASSSGLINEQYF.

The chain recombines TRBV7-2 with TRBJ1-6; D is ambiguous. This CDR3 spans 15 amino acids. V shed 6 bases and J shed 13 bases, with 22 bases lying between them. Germline-derived CDR1 and CDR2 are SGHTA and FQGNSA. The CDR3, as DNA: TGTGCCAGCAGTGAAACTTCTGGCAAGGCCGCCCCCCTCCACTTT. It translates to CASSETSGKAAPLHF.

As concerns this clonotype: Given a much more abundant clone one base away, this may be a read error. The chain links TRBV9 to TRBJ1-5, with a possible D match to TRBD1 (5 bases). V dropped 6 bases and J dropped 0 bases, with 13 bases sitting between them. Germline CDR1 SGDLS, CDR2 YYNGEE. The length of the CDR3 is 15 residues. CDR3 sequence (DNA): TGTGCCAGCAACCCCACAGGATATAGCAATCAGCCCCAGCATTTT. Amino acids: CASNPTGYSNQPQHF.

This clonotype was counted many times. J is TRBJ2-5 and V is TRBV12-3 or TRBV12-4, with 10 bases identical to TRBD2. Unmatched junction bases numbered 0, after V lost 3 bases and J lost 2 bases. The CDR3 extends over 14 amino acids. The CDR3 bases are TGTGCCAGCAGTTTGACTAGCGGGCAAGAGACCCAGTACTTC. Encoded protein: CASSLTSGQETQYF.

This clonotype was counted a few times. The chain employs TRBV9 and TRBJ2-7; TRBD1 is a possible D gene (5 bases). There are 15 residues in the CDR3. The ends were cut back, 4 bases at V and 4 bases at J, with 18 bases in the middle. Per the germline V gene, CDR1 is SGDLS and CDR2 is YYNGEE. For the CDR3, the DNA is TGTGCCAGCAGCCCAACAGGTTTACTCGTTTACGAGCAGTACTTC. Protein product: CASSPTGLLVYEQYF. Combining the CDR3 with reference TRBV9 and TRBJ2-7 gives the whole variable domain DSGVTQTPKHLITATGQRVTLRCSPRSGDLSVYWYQQSLDQGLQFLIQYYNGEERAKGNILERFSAQQFPDLHSELNLSSLELGDSALYFCASSPTGLLVYEQYFGPGTRLTVT.

This clonotype was seen many times. The gene calls are TRBV12-3 or TRBV12-4 and TRBJ1-6; no firm D call. Between the trimmed V and J ends, which lost 3 bases and 10 bases, there was a span of 4 bases. The length of the CDR3 is 11 residues. CDR3 in DNA: TGTGCCAGCAGTTTTCAATCACCCCTCCACTTT. Protein: CASSFQSPLHF.

This clonotype was observed at least ten times. The chain employs TRBV4-1 and TRBJ1-6; D is unresolved. Germline CDR1 reads MGHRA; CDR2 reads YSYEKL. The germline V and J ends were trimmed by 0 bases and 5 bases, with 11 bases remaining between them. There are 16 residues in the CDR3. The CDR3 loop is CASSQDGKKHNSPLHF. The CDR3 nucleotides read TGCGCCAGCAGCCAAGATGGGAAGAAGCATAATTCACCCCTCCACTTT.

The chain links TRBV7-2 to TRBJ2-1; D perhaps matches TRBD2 (5 bases). Germline V lookup: CDR1 SGHTA, CDR2 FQGNSA. Trimming took 8 bases from V and 9 from J, leaving 14 bases between them. The CDR3 is 12 residues long. CDR3 loop: CASYTGGLEQFF. In nucleotides, the CDR3 is TGTGCCAGCTATACGGGCGGGCTTGAGCAGTTCTTC.

The chain uses TRBV10-1 and TRBJ1-5; D is undetermined. Between the trimmed V and J ends, which lost 2 bases and 0 bases, there was a span of 8 bases. CDR1 is WNHNN and CDR2 is SYGVQD in the germline V gene (reference sequence). This CDR3 is built from 15 residues. The CDR3 loop is CASSEGRDSNQPQHF. The CDR3 coding sequence is TGCGCCAGCAGTGAGGGCCGCGATAGCAATCAGCCCCAGCATTTT.

The chain is built from TRBV20-1 and TRBJ1-6; TRBD1 matches at 10 bases. The germline gives CDR1 DFQATT, CDR2 SNEGSKA (reference sequence). V shed 5 bases, J shed 0 bases, and the junction held 10 bases outside the gene matches. The CDR3 runs 18 residues. The CDR3 DNA is TGCAGTGCTGTCTTGCCGGGACAGGGGCCCTCCTATAATTCACCCCTCCACTTT. Its translation is CSAVLPGQGPSYNSPLHF.

The rearrangement uses TRBV10-3 and TRBJ2-6; tentative D call: TRBD2 (5 bases). The ends were cut back, 1 base at V and 1 base at J, with 5 bases in the middle. Germline CDR1 reads ENHRY; CDR2 reads SYGVKD. CDR3 length: 15 residues. CDR3 sequence (DNA): TGTGCCATCAGTGAGTGGGAGTCTGGGGCCAACGTCCTGACTTTC. Translated: CAISEWESGANVLTF.

This CDR3 reads CASRPNPVHRASTDGYTF. The CDR3 nucleotides are TGTGCCAGCCGTCCAAACCCCGTGCACAGGGCCTCTACGGATGGCTACACCTTC. The V gene is TRBV25-1, the J gene TRBJ1-2, with D perhaps TRBD1 (6 bases). The length of the CDR3 is 18 residues. Germline-derived CDR1 and CDR2 are MGHDK and SYGVNS. Trimming shortened V by 8 bases and J by 6 bases, and 31 bases separated the two germline ends.

This clonotype was picked up a small number of times. The rearrangement links TRBV15 to TRBJ2-7, with TRBD1 matching 8 bases. Per the germline V gene, CDR1 is LNHNV and CDR2 is YYDKDF (reference sequence). The CDR3 length is 13 residues. V gave up 8 bases and J gave up 1 base; unmatched junction bases: 4. The CDR3 nucleotides read TGTGCCACCGGACAGGGACTTTCCTACGAGCAGTACTTC. Its translation is CATGQGLSYEQYF.

The V gene is TRBV9, the J gene TRBJ2-7; D is possibly TRBD2 (6 bases). The V and J ends lost 2 bases and 4 bases respectively, with 16 bases between them. The germline V gene encodes CDR1 SGDLS and CDR2 YYNGEE. This CDR3 comprises 15 residues. The CDR3 nucleotides are TGTGCCAGCAGCGTGGCCTGGGACGGGGGATACGAGCAGTACTTC. It translates to CASSVAWDGGYEQYF. Complete variable domain (other parts from reference TRBV9 and TRBJ2-7): DSGVTQTPKHLITATGQRVTLRCSPRSGDLSVYWYQQSLDQGLQFLIQYYNGEERAKGNILERFSAQQFPDLHSELNLSSLELGDSALYFCASSVAWDGGYEQYFGPGTRLTVT.

This chain's CDR3 is CSVEVGNTDTQYF. Here the CDR3 DNA reads TGCAGCGTTGAAGTTGGGAACACAGATACGCAGTATTTT. This chain connects TRBV29-1 to TRBJ2-3; D ambiguous. CDR3 size: 13 residues. The ends were cut back, 1 base at V and 2 bases at J, with 7 bases in the middle. Germline-derived CDR1 and CDR2 are SQVTM and ANQGSEA.